This paragraph reports one T cell receptor beta chain. Its antigen remains undetermined. The junction departs from germline at one end; a sequencing error may be responsible. The data originate from a study of Ad26.COV2.S vaccination and SARS-CoV-2 variants (dated by TCRdb to about 2021). Some background on the complete study: Donors in the vaccine arm were drawn from COV1001, a multicentre, randomized, double-blind, placebo-controlled phase I-IIa trial testing Ad26.COV2.S in healthy adults. The specificity and breadth of SARS-CoV-2-reactive T cell receptors after Ad26.COV2.S vaccination were assessed by TCRbeta repertoire sequencing. Trial participants were randomized into five groups of five, in which low-dose or high-dose Ad26.COV2.S was given once or twice, or placebo was given on both occasions. Blinding of investigators to trial group allocation was maintained during experiments and outcome assessment. A total of 32 samples were included in the TCR-sequenced set, comprising around 20 Ad26.COV2.S vaccine recipients, 5 placebo recipients and 8 SARS-CoV-2 convalescent individuals. Ad26.COV2.S was administered intramuscularly at 5 x 10^10 or 1 x 10^11 viral particles, either as a single shot or as two shots given 56 days apart.

General conclusions and limits of the study: Non-spike TCR breadth was comparable between vaccine and placebo recipients, consistent with the vaccine containing only spike. The study was not powered for comparison of responses between vaccine doses or regimens. Substantial breadth of spike-specific CD8+ and CD4+ T cell responses was reported after vaccination. Compared with placebo recipients, Ad26.COV2.S recipients showed higher spike-specific TCR breadth (P = 0.0014). The authors noted that the TCR breadth and depth analyses may have underestimated total T cell responses.

Per the publication, the treatment or condition label means: about 20 received Ad26.COV2.S at low or high dose, single or two shots; roughly five received placebo; per-sample allocation not given. Repertoires of vaccine and placebo recipients were sequenced from samples collected on day 63 after the first injection. Between 29 July and 7 August 2020, Cohort 1b enrolled 25 adults aged 18-55 years at one site in Boston, USA. Ad26.COV2.S was a replication-incompetent adenovirus type 26 vector expressing a prefusion-stabilized SARS-CoV-2 spike protein from the original Wuhan strain. From the germline V gene, CDR1 is KGHSH and CDR2 is LQKENI. CDR3 length: 17 amino acids, cysteine to phenylalanine. The kept DNA is CDR3 alone, 51 bases in frame from the first base. The immunoSEQ Assay was the method used to sequence TCRbeta CDR3 regions. After extraction, genomic DNA underwent amplification by bias-controlled multiplex PCR, followed by high-throughput sequencing. Concerning the study's data processing: Collapsing and filtering of sequences were performed to quantify the absolute abundance of each unique TCRbeta CDR3 region. T cell fraction was estimated by normalizing TCRbeta template counts to usable DNA, with usable DNA measured through amplification of reference genes found in all nucleated cells. Repertoire TCRs were annotated as SARS-CoV-2-specific by exact matching of V gene, CDR3 amino acid sequence and J gene to a known reactive TCR set. The reference SARS-CoV-2 TCR set was derived from MIRA and filtered for enrichment in COVID-19-positive ImmuneCODE repertoires, a step that removed public or cross-reactive TCRs. Based on the MIRA antigens, annotated TCRs were further analysed at the level of specific ORF or position within ORF. Depth was the summed frequency of annotated unique rearrangements, while breadth was defined as annotated unique rearrangements over total unique productive rearrangements. Two-sided Wilcoxon rank-sum tests were applied when comparing TCR breadth between groups. TCRdb took over this immuneACCESS table, retaining in-frame rearrangements with V and J assigned. Such tables are incomplete; in checked studies, under half of the missing clones stem from an unresolved V gene, and the remainder is unexplained. V and J calls and clone size follow that table, whereas D and trimming were derived from the DNA. The sample table records about 220,000 clones; around 87% of these occur just once. The ten largest clones capture 9.5% to 12% of the sample.

The clonotype originates from a person aged 18-65 years who received the Ad26.COV2.S COVID-19 vaccine or a placebo. The rearranged chain carries TRBV18 and TRBJ2-4; TRBD1 is perhaps the D gene, given 5 matching bases. The sequences come from peripheral blood, collected in a trial of Ad26.COV2.S vaccine versus placebo. The sequenced DNA: TGTGCCAGCTCTCCACTTACAGGCGTACTAGCCAAAAACATTCAGTACTTC. Its product reads: CASSPLTGVLAKNIQYF.